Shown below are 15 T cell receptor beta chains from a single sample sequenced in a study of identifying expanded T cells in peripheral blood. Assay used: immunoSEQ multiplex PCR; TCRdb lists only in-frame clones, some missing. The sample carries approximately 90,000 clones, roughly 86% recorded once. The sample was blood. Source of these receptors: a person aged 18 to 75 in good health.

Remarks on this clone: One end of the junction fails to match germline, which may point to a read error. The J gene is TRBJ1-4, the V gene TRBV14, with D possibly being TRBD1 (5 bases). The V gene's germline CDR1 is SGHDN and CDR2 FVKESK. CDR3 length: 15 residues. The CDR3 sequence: CASSQAGALVEKLFF. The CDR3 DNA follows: TGTGCCAGCAGTCAAGCCGGGGCCTTAGTCGAAAAACTGTTTTTT. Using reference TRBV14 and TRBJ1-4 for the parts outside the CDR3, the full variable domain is EAGVTQFPSHSVIEKGQTVTLRCDPISGHDNLYWYRRVMGKEIKFLLHFVKESKQDESGMPNNRFLAERTGGTYSTLKVQPAELEDSGVYFCASSQAGALVEKLFFGSGTQLSVL.

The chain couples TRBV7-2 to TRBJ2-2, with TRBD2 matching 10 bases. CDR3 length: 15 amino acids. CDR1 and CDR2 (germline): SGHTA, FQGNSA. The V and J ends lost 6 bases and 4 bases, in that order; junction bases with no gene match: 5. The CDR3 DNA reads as TGTGCCAGCAGGGTAGCGGGGGGCCGCACCGGGGAGCTGTTTTTT. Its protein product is CASRVAGGRTGELFF.

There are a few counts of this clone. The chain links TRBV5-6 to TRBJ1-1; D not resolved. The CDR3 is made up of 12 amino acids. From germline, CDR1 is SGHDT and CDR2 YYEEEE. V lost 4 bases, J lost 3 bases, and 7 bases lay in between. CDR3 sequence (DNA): TGTGCCAGCAGCGTGGGGTACACTGAAGCTTTCTTT. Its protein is CASSVGYTEAFF.

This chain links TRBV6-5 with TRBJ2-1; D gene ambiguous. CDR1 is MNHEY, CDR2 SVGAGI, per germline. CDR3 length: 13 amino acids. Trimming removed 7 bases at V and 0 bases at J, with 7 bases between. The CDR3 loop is CASTSDSYNEQFF. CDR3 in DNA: TGTGCCAGCACTTCAGACTCCTACAATGAGCAGTTCTTC.

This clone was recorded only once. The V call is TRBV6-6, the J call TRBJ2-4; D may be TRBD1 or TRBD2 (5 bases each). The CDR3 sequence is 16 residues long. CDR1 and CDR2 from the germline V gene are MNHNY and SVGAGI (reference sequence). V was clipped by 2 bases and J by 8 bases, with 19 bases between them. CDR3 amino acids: CASSYGEGSSRHIQYF. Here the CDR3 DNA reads TGTGCCAGCAGTTACGGAGAGGGGAGTAGTCGGCACATTCAGTACTTC.

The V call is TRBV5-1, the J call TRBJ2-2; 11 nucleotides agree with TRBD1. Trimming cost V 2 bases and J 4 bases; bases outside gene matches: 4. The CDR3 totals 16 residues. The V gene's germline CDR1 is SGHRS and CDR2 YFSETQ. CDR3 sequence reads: CASSFLGTGGTGELFF. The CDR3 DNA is TGCGCCAGCAGCTTTTTAGGGACAGGGGGCACCGGGGAGCTGTTTTTT.

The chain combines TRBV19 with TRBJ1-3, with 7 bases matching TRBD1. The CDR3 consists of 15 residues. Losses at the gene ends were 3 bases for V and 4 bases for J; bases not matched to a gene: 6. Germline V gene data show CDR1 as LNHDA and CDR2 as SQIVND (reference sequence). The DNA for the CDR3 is TGTGCCAGTAGTATCGAACAGGGGCCCGGAAACACCATATATTTT. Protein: CASSIEQGPGNTIYF.

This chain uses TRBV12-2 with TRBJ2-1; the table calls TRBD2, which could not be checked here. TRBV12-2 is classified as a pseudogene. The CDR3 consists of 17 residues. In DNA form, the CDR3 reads TGTGCAAGTCGCCCACAACCGGGCCCCAGGAGGGACGGTGAGCAGTTCTTC. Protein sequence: CASRPQPGPRRDGEQFF.

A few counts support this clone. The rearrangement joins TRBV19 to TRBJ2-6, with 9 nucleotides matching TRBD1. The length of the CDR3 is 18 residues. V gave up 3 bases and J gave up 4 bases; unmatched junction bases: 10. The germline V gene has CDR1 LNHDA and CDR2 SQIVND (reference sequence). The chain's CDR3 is CASSMGGQGYGGANVLTF. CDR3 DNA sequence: TGTGCCAGTAGTATGGGTGGACAGGGGTACGGAGGGGCCAACGTCCTGACTTTC.

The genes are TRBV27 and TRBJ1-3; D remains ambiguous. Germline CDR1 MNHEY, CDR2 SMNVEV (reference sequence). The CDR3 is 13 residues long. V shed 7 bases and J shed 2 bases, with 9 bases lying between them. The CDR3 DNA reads TGTGCCAGCATGGAGGCAGCTGGAAACACCATATATTTT. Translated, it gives CASMEAAGNTIYF.

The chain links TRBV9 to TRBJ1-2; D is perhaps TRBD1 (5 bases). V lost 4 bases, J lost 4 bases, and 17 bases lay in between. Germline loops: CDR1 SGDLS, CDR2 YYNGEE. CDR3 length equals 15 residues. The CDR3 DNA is TGTGCCAGCAGCCCCCGATTCGCAGGGAGCTATGGCTACACCTTC. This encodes CASSPRFAGSYGYTF.

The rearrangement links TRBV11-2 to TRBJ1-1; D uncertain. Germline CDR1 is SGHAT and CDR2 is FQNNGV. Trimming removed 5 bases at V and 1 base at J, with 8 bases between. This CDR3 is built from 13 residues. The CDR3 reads CASSPVGNTEAFF. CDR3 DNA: TGTGCCAGCAGCCCCGTAGGGAACACTGAAGCTTTCTTT.

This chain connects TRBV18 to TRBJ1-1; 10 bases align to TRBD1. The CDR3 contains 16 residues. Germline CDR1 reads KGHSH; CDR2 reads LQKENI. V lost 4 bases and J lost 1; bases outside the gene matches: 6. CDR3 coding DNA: TGTGCCAGCTCACTGGGGGACAGGGGCCAGAACACTGAAGCTTTCTTT. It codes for CASSLGDRGQNTEAFF.

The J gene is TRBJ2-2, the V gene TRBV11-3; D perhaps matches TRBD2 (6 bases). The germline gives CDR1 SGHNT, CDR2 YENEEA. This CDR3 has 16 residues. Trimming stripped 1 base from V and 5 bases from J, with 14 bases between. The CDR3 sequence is CASSLAGGMLTGELFF. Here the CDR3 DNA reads TGTGCCAGCAGCTTAGCTGGGGGGATGCTTACCGGGGAGCTGTTTTTT.

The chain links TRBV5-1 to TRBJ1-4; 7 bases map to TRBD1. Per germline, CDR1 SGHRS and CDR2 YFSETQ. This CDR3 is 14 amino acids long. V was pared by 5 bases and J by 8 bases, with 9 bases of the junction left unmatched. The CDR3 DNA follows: TGCGCCAGCAGGCCCGGGACAGCCCAAGAAAAACTGTTTTTT. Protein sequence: CASRPGTAQEKLFF.